The 26 T cell receptor beta chains reported below all come from one sample, sequenced in a study of glioma-infiltrating T cells after dendritic cell vaccination. Assay used: immunoSEQ multiplex PCR; TCRdb lists only in-frame clones, some missing. The table records roughly 100,000 clones, almost 90% of them present only once. Time point given: after dendritic cell vaccination, including at tumor progression/relapse. The sample here was blood, taken after dendritic cell vaccination. All receptors derive from a human donor with glioblastoma.

The rearrangement joins TRBV5-1 to TRBJ2-2, with 14 positions matching TRBD2. CDR1 and CDR2 from the germline V gene are SGHRS and YFSETQ. This CDR3 has 16 amino acids. The ends lost 0 bases at V and 5 bases at J; junction bases unmatched: 0. Here the CDR3 reads CASSLGLAGGTGELFF. The CDR3 DNA is TGCGCCAGCAGCTTGGGACTAGCGGGAGGGACCGGGGAGCTGTTTTTT. Full variable domain (missing parts from reference TRBV5-1 and TRBJ2-2): KAGVTQTPRYLIKTRGQQVTLSCSPISGHRSVSWYQQTPGQGLQFLFEYFSETQRNKGNFPGRFSGRQFSNSRSEMNVSTLELGDSALYLCASSLGLAGGTGELFFGEGSRLTVL.

This chain connects TRBV6-5 to TRBJ1-2, with D perhaps TRBD1 (5 bases). The CDR3 runs 13 residues. Trimming took off 5 bases at V and 3 bases at J, with 10 bases between the two ends. CDR1 is MNHEY, CDR2 SVGAGI, per germline. Written as DNA, the CDR3 is TGTGCCAGCAGTAGGGGCAAGGACTATGGCTACACCTTC. It yields the protein CASSRGKDYGYTF.

The chain recombines TRBV25-1 with TRBJ2-3, with D perhaps matching TRBD2 (5 bases). The CDR3 loop spans 14 amino acids. Germline V gene sequence: CDR1 MGHDK, CDR2 SYGVNS. V lost 4 bases and J 4 bases, leaving 12 bases between the germline ends. The CDR3 DNA sequence: TGTGCCAGCAGTGTCGGACTTAGCCCAGATACGCAGTATTTT. It is translated as CASSVGLSPDTQYF. The variable domain in full, with the rest retrieved from reference TRBV25-1 and TRBJ2-3, is EADIYQTPRYLVIGTGKKITLECSQTMGHDKMYWYQQDPGMELHLIHYSYGVNSTEKGDLSSESTVSRIRTEHFPLTLESARPSHTSQYLCASSVGLSPDTQYFGPGTRLTVL.

The CDR3 is CASSITGQGSNEQFF. Written as DNA, the CDR3 is TGTGCCAGTAGTATAACGGGACAGGGTAGCAATGAGCAGTTCTTC. The chain has TRBV19 and TRBJ2-1, with 9 bases aligning to TRBD1. This CDR3 has 15 amino acids. After removal of 2 bases from V and 6 bases from J, the junction contained 5 bases not matched to a gene. Per the germline V gene, CDR1 is LNHDA and CDR2 is SQIVND (reference sequence).

The V call is TRBV5-8, the J call TRBJ2-3, with no clear D. The CDR3 length is 11 residues. V lost 4 bases, J lost 4 bases, and 4 bases lay in between. Germline V gene lookup returns CDR1 SGHTS and CDR2 YDEGEE. CDR3 amino acids: CASSRADTQYF. CDR3 bases: TGTGCCAGCAGCCGAGCAGATACGCAGTATTTT.

V and J are TRBV11-2 and TRBJ2-1; 14 bases line up with TRBD2. The CDR3 covers 18 residues. Germline CDR1 and CDR2: SGHAT and FQNNGV. The junction had 13 bases not matched to a gene; V was cut back by 5 bases and J by 7 bases. The CDR3 DNA reads TGTGCCAGCAGCAGAGGACTAGCGGGAGGTTCGTCAACGAATGAGCAGTTCTTC. It codes for CASSRGLAGGSSTNEQFF.

The rearrangement joins TRBV29-1 to TRBJ1-4; 7 bases line up with TRBD1. This CDR3 is built from 14 residues. V shed 6 bases, J shed 0 bases, and the junction held 4 bases outside the gene matches. Germline V gene data show CDR1 as SQVTM and CDR2 as ANQGSEA. CDR3 nucleotide sequence: TGCAGCGTCGGGGACAGTTCAACTAATGAAAAACTGTTTTTT. It codes for CSVGDSSTNEKLFF.

For this clone: This sample includes further DNA sequences coding for the same CDR3. The gene calls are TRBV27 and TRBJ1-5; D call uncertain. Trimming pared 5 bases from V and 2 bases from J, leaving 4 bases between. This CDR3 is built from 12 residues. Germline values: CDR1 MNHEY, CDR2 SMNVEV (reference sequence). The CDR3 spells CASSRGNQPQHF. The CDR3 nucleotides are TGTGCCAGCAGTCGTGGCAATCAGCCCCAGCATTTT.

The CDR3 reads CASSQSLAGAQETQYF. Here the CDR3 DNA reads TGCGCCAGCAGCCAGTCACTAGCGGGGGCCCAAGAGACCCAGTACTTC. The chain couples TRBV4-1 to TRBJ2-5; 11 bases map to TRBD2. CDR1 is MGHRA, CDR2 YSYEKL, per germline. The V segment lost 3 bases and the J segment 1 base; nucleotides outside the gene matches: 4. The CDR3 totals 16 residues.

The rearrangement links TRBV2 to TRBJ2-2, with 8 bases that match TRBD1. Looked up from germline, CDR1 is SNHLY and CDR2 is FYNNEI. The V segment lost 8 bases and the J segment 1 base; nucleotides outside the gene matches: 6. The CDR3 length is 15 residues. CDR3 sequence: CASGRQGLNTGELFF. In DNA form, the CDR3 reads TGTGCCAGCGGAAGACAGGGGTTGAACACCGGGGAGCTGTTTTTT.

The chain employs TRBV11-2 and TRBJ2-1, with D possibly being TRBD2 (6 bases). The CDR3 has 17 amino acids. With 5 bases removed from V and 0 bases from J, the gap between germline ends came to 17 bases. Per the germline V gene, CDR1 is SGHAT and CDR2 is FQNNGV. The CDR3 sequence is CASSPGRGRSSYNEQFF. In nucleotides, the CDR3 is TGTGCCAGCAGCCCAGGTCGGGGGAGGAGCTCCTACAATGAGCAGTTCTTC.

V usage is TRBV5-1 and J usage is TRBJ1-1; 7 positions agree with TRBD1. The germline gives CDR1 SGHRS, CDR2 YFSETQ. Losses at the gene ends were 3 bases for V and 2 bases for J; bases not matched to a gene: 4. This CDR3 region has 14 residues. CDR3 coding DNA: TGCGCCAGCAGCTCGAGGACAGGCAACACTGAAGCTTTCTTT. Residues: CASSSRTGNTEAFF.

The rearrangement uses TRBV5-1 and TRBJ2-3; 13 bases align to TRBD2. This CDR3 spans 17 amino acids. Germline V gives CDR1 SGHRS, CDR2 YFSETQ. Trimming took 4 bases from V and 0 from J; bases not matched to a gene: 5. CDR3 DNA: TGCGCCAGCAGCGTGGGACTAGCGGGGCCTAGCACAGATACGCAGTATTTT. It specifies CASSVGLAGPSTDTQYF.

The chain couples TRBV6-1 to TRBJ2-2; 11 bases map to TRBD1. This CDR3 spans 15 amino acids. V was pared by 5 bases and J by 6 bases, with 5 bases of the junction left unmatched. CDR1 is MNHNS and CDR2 is SASEGT in the germline V gene. As DNA, the CDR3 is TGTGCCAGCAGTCCCGGGGGACAGGGGGCCGGGGAGCTGTTTTTT. Residues: CASSPGGQGAGELFF.

This clone was recorded only once. This chain uses TRBV19 with TRBJ1-2; TRBD1 matches at 7 bases. After removal of 5 bases from V and 3 bases from J, the junction contained 9 bases not matched to a gene. CDR1 is LNHDA, CDR2 SQIVND, per germline (reference sequence). CDR3 size: 15 residues. The CDR3 bases are TGTGCCAGTAGTGCCAGGGGGGACGGTTACTATGGCTACACCTTC. It translates to CASSARGDGYYGYTF.

This chain uses TRBV2 with TRBJ1-5; maybe TRBD1 (5 bases). The CDR3 extends over 16 amino acids. The V end was cut by 5 bases, the J end by 0 bases, with 14 bases between. Germline-derived CDR1 and CDR2 are SNHLY and FYNNEI. This chain's CDR3 is CASSMGEDYSNQPQHF. The CDR3, as DNA: TGTGCCAGCAGTATGGGGGAGGACTATAGCAATCAGCCCCAGCATTTT.

This clone was seen once. This sequence joins TRBV2 and TRBJ2-7; 7 bases line up with TRBD2. Germline V CDR1 and CDR2: SNHLY, FYNNEI. CDR3 length: 13 amino acids. J was trimmed by 6 bases and V by 6 bases; bases with no gene match: 8. CDR3 DNA: TGTGCCAGCAGAGACCGGGAGGCGGGCGAGCAGTACTTC. Encoded protein: CASRDREAGEQYF.

The chain has TRBV11-2 and TRBJ1-1; D may be TRBD1 (5 bases). The CDR3 is 15 residues long. V was pared by 1 base and J by 1 base, with 10 bases between. CDR1 and CDR2 from the germline V gene are SGHAT and FQNNGV. The CDR3: CASSLATGGNTEAFF. The CDR3 DNA reads TGTGCCAGCAGCTTAGCTACGGGGGGGAACACTGAAGCTTTCTTT.

J is TRBJ1-1 and V is TRBV5-1; no clear D gene. The ends were cut back, 0 bases at V and 8 bases at J, with 11 bases in the middle. Germline V lookup: CDR1 SGHRS, CDR2 YFSETQ. The length of the CDR3 is 13 residues. This CDR3 reads CASSLEGRREAFF. The CDR3 DNA is TGCGCCAGCAGCTTGGAAGGCAGGAGGGAAGCTTTCTTT.

V gene TRBV6-5 combines with J gene TRBJ1-2; D is perhaps TRBD1 (5 bases). Between the trimmed V and J ends, which lost 6 bases and 0 bases, there was a span of 8 bases. Germline CDR1 and CDR2: MNHEY and SVGAGI. CDR3 length equals 13 residues. CDR3 protein: CASRGAANYGYTF. CDR3 coding DNA: TGTGCCAGCAGAGGGGCGGCTAACTATGGCTACACCTTC.

The chain uses TRBV6-5 and TRBJ1-5; D is unresolved. The V gene lost 2 bases and the J gene lost 6 bases, with 8 bases spanning the gap. The germline V gene has CDR1 MNHEY and CDR2 SVGAGI. The CDR3 is 13 amino acids. The CDR3 coding sequence is TGTGCCAGCAGTTACGGGGAGGGTCAGCCCCAGCATTTT. Translating it yields CASSYGEGQPQHF.

V usage is TRBV27 and J usage is TRBJ1-4, with a weak D call TRBD1 (5 bases). The V end was cut by 0 bases, the J end by 2 bases, with 7 bases between. CDR1 MNHEY and CDR2 SMNVEV come from the germline V gene (reference sequence). The CDR3 sequence is 15 residues long. CDR3 coding DNA: TGTGCCAGCAGTTTATCGGGGGGGACTAATGAAAAACTGTTTTTT. Translation: CASSLSGGTNEKLFF.

The chain employs TRBV6-1 and TRBJ2-7; TRBD2 aligns across 10 bases. This CDR3 is 14 amino acids long. Losses at the gene ends were 6 bases for V and 5 bases for J; bases not matched to a gene: 7. CDR1 is MNHNS, CDR2 SASEGT, per germline. CDR3 protein: CASSRGLAGDEQYF. The CDR3 region has the DNA TGTGCCAGCAGCAGGGGGCTAGCGGGAGACGAGCAGTACTTC.

This clone was picked up a small number of times. This chain joins TRBV5-6 and TRBJ2-1; 7 nucleotides align to TRBD2. Germline V gene lookup returns CDR1 SGHDT and CDR2 YYEEEE. With 1 base clipped from V and 8 bases from J, the junction kept 18 bases outside the gene matches. The CDR3 sequence is 18 residues long. CDR3 sequence: CASSLSAGYLMAAHEQFF. DNA for the CDR3: TGTGCCAGCAGCTTGTCAGCGGGATACCTCATGGCTGCCCATGAGCAGTTCTTC. Variable domain in full (rest from reference TRBV5-6 and TRBJ2-1): DAGVTQSPTHLIKTRGQQVTLRCSPKSGHDTVSWYQQALGQGPQFIFQYYEEEERQRGNFPDRFSGHQFPNYSSELNVNALLLGDSALYLCASSLSAGYLMAAHEQFFGPGTRLTVL.

This chain connects TRBV19 to TRBJ1-5; 12 positions agree with TRBD1. CDR1 is LNHDA, CDR2 SQIVND, per germline (reference sequence). After removal of 4 bases from V and 1 base from J, the junction contained 14 bases not matched to a gene. The CDR3 spans 20 residues. The CDR3 DNA reads TGTGCCAGTAGTAAGGGTCCCGGATGGGGACAGGGGGCAAGCAATCAGCCCCAGCATTTT. Translation gives CASSKGPGWGQGASNQPQHF.

The chain combines TRBV30 with TRBJ2-7; tentatively, D is TRBD2 (5 bases). V was clipped by 1 base and J by 2 bases, with 6 bases between them. The CDR3 runs 12 residues. The germline gives CDR1 GTSNPN, CDR2 SVGIG (reference sequence). DNA of the CDR3: TGTGCCTGGAGTGGGGGAGCCTACGAGCAGTACTTC. Its protein product is CAWSGGAYEQYF. The entire variable domain, with the rest obtained from reference TRBV30 and TRBJ2-7, is as follows: SQTIHQWPATLVQPVGSPLSLECTVEGTSNPNLYWYRQAAGRGLQLLFYSVGIGQISSEVPQNLSASRPQDRQFILSSKKLLLSDSGFYLCAWSGGAYEQYFGPGTRLTVT.